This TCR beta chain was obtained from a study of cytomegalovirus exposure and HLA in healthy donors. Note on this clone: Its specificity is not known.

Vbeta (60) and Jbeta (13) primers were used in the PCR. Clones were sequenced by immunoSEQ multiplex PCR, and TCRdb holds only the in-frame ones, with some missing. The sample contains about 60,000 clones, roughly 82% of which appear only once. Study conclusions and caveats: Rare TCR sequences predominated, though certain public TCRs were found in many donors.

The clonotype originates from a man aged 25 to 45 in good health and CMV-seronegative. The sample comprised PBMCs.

The CDR3 here is CASRQGTNYGYTF. CDR3 bases: TGTGCCAGCCGACAGGGAACAAACTATGGCTACACCTTC. The chain employs TRBV6-5 and TRBJ1-2, with 7 bases fitting TRBD1. The germline gives CDR1 MNHEY, CDR2 SVGAGI. The CDR3 is 13 amino acids. V trimming: 8 bases; J trimming: 2 bases; junction bases outside the gene matches: 5.